This is a list of T cell receptor beta chains from one sample in a study of tumor and adjacent non-tumor tissue in lung cancer. TCRdb reprocessed the multiplex PCR reads via MiXCR and lists one record per CDR3 protein. The repertoire holds 89,000 or so distinct CDR3 sequences, approximately 57% seen once, with roughly 15% in the top ten. Sequenced material: lung tumor tissue. These receptors were taken from a man between 65 and 80 years old with non-small cell lung cancer. Both conserved end residues are part of each CDR3. The D gene is left open where the match is weak. For some rows the clone size is stated as once, few or many, or as a class when expanded; others skip it.

>TRBJ1-2|.|.|TRBV11-2
CANSPRGGGYTF
TGTGCCAACAGCCCTCGCGGCGGTGGCTACACCTTC
>TRBJ2-5|.|.|TRBV11-2
CSSSWTRTDQETQYF
TGTTCCAGCAGCTGGACTAGGACAGACCAAGAGACCCAGTACTTC
>TRBJ1-1|.|.|TRBV11-2
CASSSGGGTNMNTEAFF
TGTGCCAGCAGCTCTGGAGGGGGGACAAATATGAACACTGAAGCTTTCTTT
>TRBJ1-3|.|.|TRBV6-5
CASGYTGSGNTIYF
TGTGCTAGCGGTTACACGGGCTCTGGAAACACCATATATTTT
>TRBJ2-7|.|TRBD2|TRBV11-2
CASASSGVVREHYF
TGTGCAAGCGCCAGTAGCGGGGTGGTCCGCGAGCATTACTTC
>TRBJ1-2|once|.|TRBV6-1
CASSEAEGAKYGYTF
TGCGCCAGCAGTGAAGCAGAAGGGGCTAAATATGGCTACACCTTC
>TRBJ2-7|.|.|TRBV11-2
CASSSDTIRGYEQYF
TGTGCCAGCAGCTCAGATACCATAAGGGGCTATGAGCAGTACTTC
>TRBJ2-2|.|.|TRBV20-1
CSVLDYDARELFF
TGCAGTGTTCTCGATTATGATGCCCGGGAGCTGTTTTTT
>TRBJ2-1|.|.|TRBV29-1
CSVRRELFYNEQFF
TGCAGCGTTCGCCGTGAATTGTTTTACAATGAGCAGTTCTTC
>TRBJ2-7|.|.|TRBV12-3/TRBV12-4
CASSLEWTYKQYF
TGTGCCAGCAGTTTAGAGTGGACCTACAAGCAGTACTTC
>TRBJ2-3|many|.|TRBV30
CAWRLGGAGTDTQYF
TGTGCCTGGAGACTAGGAGGGGCGGGCACAGATACGCAGTATTTT
>TRBJ1-5|many|.|TRBV20-1
CSAGEGFDQPQHF
TGCAGTGCTGGGGAAGGGTTCGATCAGCCCCAGCATTTT
>TRBJ1-5|medium-sized|.|TRBV11-2
CASSLEGGGNQPQHF
TGTGCCAGCAGCTTAGAAGGGGGGGGCAATCAGCCCCAGCATTTT
>TRBJ2-2|.|.|TRBV11-2
CTSRLGSNTGELFF
TGTACCAGCAGACTGGGGTCGAACACCGGGGAGCTGTTTTTT
>TRBJ1-5|.|.|TRBV30
CAWSVRGRFGNQPHHF
TGTGCCTGGAGTGTACGAGGGAGGTTTGGCAATCAGCCCCACCATTTT
>TRBJ1-6|.|.|TRBV6-6
CASSSQDSHIHF
TGTGCCAGCAGTTCTCAGGATTCACACATCCACTTT
>TRBJ1-4|few|.|TRBV19
CASKNLNEKLFF
TGTGCCAGTAAGAATTTAAATGAAAAACTGTTTTTT
>TRBJ1-1|.|.|TRBV5-6
CANSLLVGERAGAFF
TGTGCCAACAGCTTACTAGTAGGCGAACGGGCTGGAGCTTTCTTT
>TRBJ2-4|.|.|TRBV11-2
CTSSPLDLGKNIQCF
TGTACCAGCAGCCCACTAGACCTTGGCAAAAACATTCAGTGCTTC
>TRBJ2-7|.|TRBD2|TRBV5-1
CASSGCPGGCEQYF
TGCGCAAGCAGCGGTTGCCCGGGGGGTTGCGAGCAGTACTTC
>TRBJ2-7|.|.|TRBV6-1
CASRVESSYKQYF
TGTGCCAGCAGAGTCGAGAGCTCCTACAAGCAGTACTTC
>TRBJ2-6|medium-sized|TRBD1|TRBV29-1
CSVPGTAGGANVLTF
TGCAGCGTTCCCGGGACAGCCGGTGGGGCCAACGTCCTGACTTTC
>TRBJ2-5|few|TRBD2|TRBV20-1
CSARVAGGRKTQYF
TGCAGTGCTCGGGTAGCGGGAGGTCGGAAGACCCAGTACTTC
>TRBJ2-7|.|.|TRBV5-5
CASSLVPQPGSYDKQYF
TGTGCCAGCAGCTTGGTCCCCCAACCGGGCTCCTATGACAAGCAGTACTTC
>TRBJ2-3|few|TRBD2|TRBV24-1
CATSDHQLAGIHGTQYF
TGTGCCACCAGTGATCATCAACTAGCGGGGATTCACGGTACGCAGTATTTT
>TRBJ2-5|.|.|TRBV5-6
CASSVQGRETQYF
TGTGCCAGCAGCGTACAGGGAAGGGAGACCCAATACTTC
>TRBJ2-1|once|.|TRBV11-3
CVSSLDRGPNNEQFF
TGTGTCAGCAGCTTGGATCGGGGACCTAACAATGAGCAGTTCTTC
>TRBJ2-7|many|.|TRBV28
CASKLSGAGNSYEQYF
TGTGCCAGCAAACTGAGTGGGGCGGGGAACTCCTACGAGCAGTACTTC
>TRBJ1-1|many|.|TRBV12-1
CASSFTTGGNWGNTEAFF
TGTGCCAGCAGCTTTACCACAGGGGGCAACTGGGGGAACACTGAAGCTTTCTTT
>TRBJ2-5|many|.|TRBV6-2/TRBV6-3
CARTGGGETQYF
TGTGCCAGAACCGGGGGAGGAGAGACCCAGTACTTC
>TRBJ2-7|many|TRBD2|TRBV5-6
CASSLVGGVEQYF
TGTGCCAGCAGCTTGGTGGGGGGGGTCGAGCAGTACTTC
>TRBJ1-6|.|.|TRBV4-1
CASSRRHETYNSSPHF
TGCGCCAGCAGCCGTCGACATGAAACCTATAATTCATCCCCCCACTTT
>TRBJ2-3|.|TRBD2|TRBV28
CASRVLAGGPGTDTQYF
TGTGCCAGCAGAGTACTAGCGGGGGGGCCCGGCACAGATACGCAGTATTTT
>TRBJ2-6|large|.|TRBV6-1
CASSAEDSSGANVLTF
TGTGCCAGCAGTGCCGAGGACAGCTCTGGGGCCAACGTCCTGACTTTC
>TRBJ2-2|many|TRBD2|TRBV6-2/TRBV6-3
CASSYQRGDTGELFF
TGTGCCAGCAGTTACCAGCGGGGGGACACCGGGGAGCTGTTTTTT
>TRBJ1-5|.|.|TRBV7-9
CASSLGSDIQPQHF
TGTGCCAGCAGCTTAGGGAGCGACATCCAGCCCCAGCATTTT
>TRBJ2-3|.|TRBD2|TRBV12-3/TRBV12-4
CASSRRLAGITDTQYF
TGTGCCAGCAGTCGGAGACTAGCGGGGATCACAGATACACAGTATTTT
>TRBJ2-7|many|.|TRBV11-1
CASSLYRGYEQYF
TGTGCCAGCAGCTTATACCGCGGCTACGAGCAGTACTTC
>TRBJ2-5|.|TRBD1|TRBV11-2
CASSSLGQGRRQETQYF
TGTGCCAGCAGCTCGCTCGGACAGGGAAGGCGACAAGAGACCCAGTACTTC
>TRBJ2-5|once|.|TRBV7-2
CASSLNPQETQYF
TGTGCCAGCAGCTTAAACCCCCAAGAGACTCAGTACTTC
>TRBJ2-2|large|.|TRBV11-2
CASSLLRGSTGELFF
TGTGCCAGCAGCTTATTAAGGGGTAGCACCGGGGAGCTGTTTTTT
>TRBJ2-1|.|TRBD2|TRBV11-2
CASSRFSGRTRNEQLF
TGTGCCAGCAGCCGATTTAGCGGGAGGACCCGCAATGAGCAGCTCTTC
>TRBJ2-1|many|.|TRBV5-1
CASSGPGLYNEQFF
TGCGCCAGCAGCGGACCGGGACTTTACAATGAGCAGTTCTTC
>TRBJ2-5|many|TRBD2|TRBV2
CASDLHTTSGEQETQYF
TGTGCCAGTGACTTACACACGACTAGCGGGGAGCAAGAGACCCAGTACTTC
>TRBJ2-5|.|.|TRBV11-1
CASSQGRGTEYF
TGTGCCAGCAGTCAGGGGAGGGGGACCGAATACTTC
>TRBJ2-7|once|.|TRBV28
CARSSTYEQYF
TGTGCCAGGAGTTCCACCTACGAGCAGTACTTC
>TRBJ1-1|many|.|TRBV14
CASSQWVNTEAFF
TGTGCCAGCAGCCAATGGGTGAACACTGAAGCTTTCTTT
>TRBJ2-7|.|.|TRBV28
CVSSLSGADGQYF
TGTGTCAGCAGTTTATCAGGAGCTGACGGGCAGTACTTC
>TRBJ2-3|.|.|TRBV11-2
CASISQLGTDTQYF
TGTGCTAGCATTTCACAGCTGGGCACAGATACGCAGTATTTT
>TRBJ2-7|many|TRBD1|TRBV6-5
CASSELGTGDEQYF
TGTGCCAGCAGTGAACTCGGGACAGGTGATGAGCAGTACTTC
>TRBJ2-7|.|TRBD1|TRBV11-2
CASKRSPGTGVLEQYF
TGTGCCAGCAAACGTAGCCCAGGGACAGGGGTACTCGAGCAGTACTTC
>TRBJ2-5|.|TRBD2|TRBV4-2
CVSSRTSGYQETLYF
TGTGTCAGCAGCCGGACTAGCGGGTACCAAGAGACCCTGTACTTC
>TRBJ2-5|.|TRBD1|TRBV20-1
CSARDSTGRQETQYF
TGCAGTGCTAGAGACTCGACAGGGCGCCAAGAGACCCAGTACTTC